This T cell receptor beta chain was observed in a study of shared clonotypes between healthy human individuals. Overall study context: The study used three CD4 naive, three CD4 memory, two CD8 naive and one CD8 memory plate per donor.

Overall study results and limits: Generally, estimated richness proved larger in naive subsets than it did in memory subsets. Few donors restricted represented genetic and exposure-history diversity.

Sequencing was performed with immunoSEQ multiplex PCR; in TCRdb, only in-frame clones are kept and a portion is missing. The repertoire holds more than 2 million clones, with 90% to 95% as singletons. V lost 6 bases and J lost 0, with 12 bases in between. Germline loops: CDR1 MNHEY, CDR2 SVGAGI. CDR3 length equals 15 residues. A note on this clone: Its antigen is unidentified.

Sequencing was carried out using naive CD4+ T cells sorted from blood. Subset in this sample: CD45RA+ positively selected. The chain joins TRBV6-5 to TRBJ2-1; D ambiguous. The TCR sequence derives from a man between 18 and 29 years old in good health. In DNA form, the CDR3 reads TGTGCCAGCAGCCTTGACTGGACCTCCTACAATGAGCAGTTCTTC. Its protein product is CASSLDWTSYNEQFF.